This passage covers 14 T cell receptor beta chains from one sample sequenced in a study of T-cell reconstitution after alpha-beta-depleted transplantation in children. Researchers prepared the TCRbeta library using unique molecular identifiers, the study reports. Each CDR3 protein gets one entry after TCRdb re-called the PCR reads with MiXCR. The data show around 680,000 distinct CDR3 sequences, roughly 15% seen once. Sequencing used PBMCs from the stem cell graft donor, obtained from the stem cell graft. These receptors all stem from a human donor who donated a stem cell graft to a child with acute myeloid leukemia.

This clonotype was seen ten or more times. This chain connects TRBV7-9 to TRBJ2-5; D is undetermined. Germline loops: CDR1 SEHNR, CDR2 FQNEAQ (reference sequence). This CDR3 comprises 13 residues. V lost 1 base and J lost 2, with 5 bases in between. DNA of the CDR3: TGTGCCAGCAGCTTAGTACAGCAAGAGACCCAGTACTTC. It translates to CASSLVQQETQYF.

This clonotype was seen at least ten times. The chain has TRBV6-5 and TRBJ1-2, with TRBD1 matching 7 bases. The CDR3 is 14 amino acids. The V and J ends lost 2 bases and 3 bases, in that order; junction bases with no gene match: 3. CDR1 is MNHEY and CDR2 is SVGAGI in the germline V gene. DNA for the CDR3: TGTGCCAGCAGTTACACAGGGGAGGACTATGGCTACACCTTC. Its protein product is CASSYTGEDYGYTF.

This clonotype was seen a few times. The gene calls are TRBV20-1 and TRBJ1-2, with a tentative D call TRBD1 (5 bases). Trimming removed 6 bases at V and 4 bases at J, with 15 bases between. In germline, CDR1 is DFQATT, CDR2 SNEGSKA (reference sequence). The CDR3 consists of 13 residues. The CDR3 loop is CSATRDPPYGYTF. The DNA of the CDR3 is TGCAGTGCAACCAGGGACCCCCCCTATGGCTACACCTTC.

The sample holds many counts of this clonotype. The chain joins TRBV4-3 to TRBJ2-5; 8 bases are shared with TRBD2. The germline V gene encodes CDR1 LGHNA and CDR2 YSLEER. Trimming removed 3 bases from V and 0 bases from J; junction bases left unmatched: 6. This CDR3 comprises 16 residues. The CDR3 nucleotides read TGCGCCAGCAGCCAGGAACTAGCGGACTACCAAGAGACCCAGTACTTC. Translation: CASSQELADYQETQYF.

This clonotype was found many times. This could be a read error, since a much larger clone is one nucleotide away. The J gene is TRBJ2-6, the V gene TRBV7-2; D remains unclear. CDR3 length: 14 residues. Germline values: CDR1 SGHTA, CDR2 FQGNSA. V was shortened by 3 bases and J by 0 bases, with 3 bases between the two germline ends. The CDR3 region is CASSFSSGANVLTF. CDR3 DNA sequence: TGTGCCAGCAGCTTCAGCTCTGGGGCCAACGTCCTGACTTTC.

The rearrangement uses TRBV20-1 and TRBJ1-4; TRBD1 aligns across 7 bases. This CDR3 has 16 residues. The V gene end was trimmed by 0 bases and the J gene end by 7 bases; junction bases not matched to a gene: 11. Per the germline V gene, CDR1 is DFQATT and CDR2 is SNEGSKA (reference sequence). The CDR3 spells CSARDARQGGREKLFF. Here the CDR3 DNA reads TGCAGTGCTAGAGATGCCCGACAGGGAGGGCGTGAAAAACTGTTTTTT.

This clonotype has ten or more counts. The chain uses TRBV20-1 and TRBJ1-6; D is uncertain. This CDR3 spans 14 amino acids. Trimming left V 6 bases short and J 0 bases short, with 9 bases between. Germline V gives CDR1 DFQATT, CDR2 SNEGSKA (reference sequence). In DNA form, the CDR3 reads TGCAGTGCCGGACGGAGCTCCTATAATTCACCCCTCCACTTT. Amino acids: CSAGRSSYNSPLHF.

This clonotype was seen at least ten times. J is TRBJ1-1 and V is TRBV6-5; TRBD1 matches 9 bases. V gave up 4 bases and J gave up 4 bases; unmatched junction bases: 4. The CDR3 has 14 amino acids. In germline, CDR1 is MNHEY, CDR2 SVGAGI. The CDR3 reads CASSLQGARTEAFF. CDR3 DNA: TGTGCCAGCAGTTTACAGGGGGCGCGCACTGAAGCTTTCTTT.

This clonotype showed up many times. The rearrangement joins TRBV20-1 to TRBJ2-7; TRBD1 might be the D (6 bases). The CDR3 is 14 residues long. CDR1 and CDR2 (germline): DFQATT, SNEGSKA (reference sequence). V lost 3 bases and J lost 0, with 12 bases in between. The CDR3 region has the DNA TGCAGTGCTAGTGGGGGCACCTACTCCTACGAGCAGTACTTC. Its translation is CSASGGTYSYEQYF.

This chain uses TRBV6-1 with TRBJ2-1, with unresolved D. V was shortened by 5 bases and J by 0 bases, with 14 bases between the two germline ends. Germline CDR1 reads MNHNS; CDR2 reads SASEGT. The CDR3 has 16 residues. The chain's CDR3 is CASSRQQTSSYNEQFF. CDR3 coding DNA: TGTGCCAGCAGTCGACAACAGACGAGCTCCTACAATGAGCAGTTCTTC.

The chain is built from TRBV29-1 and TRBJ1-1; D might be TRBD1 (5 bases). The V gene lost 1 base and the J gene lost 8 bases, with 8 bases spanning the gap. CDR3 length: 11 residues. Germline assignment: CDR1 SQVTM and CDR2 ANQGSEA. The CDR3 DNA reads TGCAGCGTTGAAGGGGGACTCGAAGCTTTCTTT. It translates to CSVEGGLEAFF.

This clonotype was observed many times. The CDR3 reads CSARAGGKNSYNEQFF. The CDR3 DNA is TGCAGTGCTAGAGCAGGCGGGAAAAACTCCTACAATGAGCAGTTCTTC. This chain links TRBV20-1 with TRBJ2-1; possible D gene TRBD2, 6 bases. This CDR3 has 16 amino acids. CDR1 is DFQATT, CDR2 SNEGSKA, per germline (reference sequence). Trimming took 1 base from V and 0 from J, leaving 13 bases between them.

This clonotype was observed at least ten times. V and J are TRBV5-6 and TRBJ2-2; tentative D call: TRBD1 (7 bases). V dropped 5 bases and J dropped 5 bases, with 19 bases sitting between them. In germline, CDR1 is SGHDT, CDR2 YYEEEE. The CDR3 consists of 16 residues. The CDR3 loop is CASRGGTELVTGELFF. Written as DNA, the CDR3 is TGTGCCAGCAGGGGCGGGACAGAGCTTGTTACCGGGGAGCTGTTTTTT. Supplemented by reference TRBV5-6 and TRBJ2-2, the full variable domain reads DAGVTQSPTHLIKTRGQQVTLRCSPKSGHDTVSWYQQALGQGPQFIFQYYEEEERQRGNFPDRFSGHQFPNYSSELNVNALLLGDSALYLCASRGGTELVTGELFFGEGSRLTVL.

The table lists this clonotype with a few counts. The rearrangement links TRBV27 to TRBJ2-1; D is perhaps TRBD2 (7 bases). Per the germline V gene, CDR1 is MNHEY and CDR2 is SMNVEV (reference sequence). The CDR3 loop spans 16 amino acids. V was cut by 5 bases and J by 2 bases, with 16 bases left in between. The CDR3 DNA reads TGTGCCAGCAGTCCGCCGAGGGGGGGGGCCTACAATGAGCAGTTCTTC. As protein: CASSPPRGGAYNEQFF.